This T cell receptor beta chain was obtained from a study of OX40 agonist ivuxolimab in advanced cancers. Study-level results: By week 6 at 0.1 to 3.0 mg/kg, blood CD4+ and CD8+ T cells had expanded clonally.

As concerns this clone: No antigen is known for it.

Produced via immunoSEQ multiplex PCR; TCRdb's table is partial and in-frame only. The table has tens of thousands of clones, around 81% seen once. This receptor was taken from an adult with an advanced solid tumor such as melanoma, head and neck, liver or kidney cancer. Sequences were derived from CD4+ or CD8+ T cells sorted from blood, sampled in a trial of the OX40 agonist ivuxolimab.

CDR3 sequence reads: CAISDGTSGRALGETQYF. The CDR3 region has the DNA TGTGCCATCAGTGACGGGACTAGCGGGAGGGCCTTGGGAGAGACCCAGTACTTC. The rearrangement links TRBV10-3 to TRBJ2-5; 16 bases are shared with TRBD2. The CDR3 has 18 amino acids. J gave up 4 bases and V 3 bases, and 8 bases lay outside the gene matches. Germline CDR1 reads ENHRY; CDR2 reads SYGVKD.